The 12 T cell receptor beta chains below all came from one sample that was sequenced in a study of T cell responses to AZD1222 COVID-19 vaccine. Method: immunoSEQ multiplex PCR; TCRdb's copy keeps in-frame clones and lacks some. The data show tens of thousands of clones, with roughly 80% seen just once and about 3% held by the top ten. The material was peripheral blood, obtained on day 0 of AZD1222 vaccination. These receptors all stem from an adult in good health.

The V call is TRBV5-8, the J call TRBJ2-1; 12 positions agree with TRBD2. V dropped 0 bases and J dropped 5; count of bases not matched to a gene: 0. The germline V gene has CDR1 SGHTS and CDR2 YDEGEE. The CDR3 contains 15 residues. The CDR3 is CASSLGLAGDNEQFF. DNA of the CDR3: TGTGCCAGCAGCTTGGGACTAGCGGGAGACAATGAGCAGTTCTTC.

Note on this clone: One end of the junction is discordant with germline, which a read error may explain. This rearrangement joins TRBV7-7 to TRBJ2-2; D unresolved. This CDR3 region has 14 residues. Germline CDR1 reads SSHAT; CDR2 reads FNYEAQ (reference sequence). CDR3 nucleotides: TGTGCTAGCAGCCTAACCTCGAACACCGGGGAGCTGTTTTTT. Translated, it gives CASSLTSNTGELFF.

DNA of the CDR3: TGTGCCAGCAGCCTTACAAGGCGGGGTGCAACTAATGAAAAACTGTTTTTT. Its translation: CASSLTRRGATNEKLFF. The chain couples TRBV5-5 to TRBJ1-4; D call uncertain. Germline loops: CDR1 SGHKS, CDR2 YYEKEE (reference sequence). The CDR3 has 17 residues. Deletions cut 4 bases from V and 0 bases from J, with 16 bases between.

V usage is TRBV5-5 and J usage is TRBJ1-5; TRBD1 matches 7 bases. Germline-derived CDR1 and CDR2 are SGHKS and YYEKEE (reference sequence). The junction had 4 bases not matched to a gene; V was cut back by 3 bases and J by 1 base. The CDR3 sequence is 15 residues long. CDR3 protein: CASSSTGWSNQPQHF. The CDR3 coding sequence is TGTGCCAGCAGCTCGACAGGGTGGAGCAATCAGCCCCAGCATTTT.

This chain links TRBV7-2 with TRBJ2-1; 9 bases map to TRBD2. In germline, CDR1 is SGHTA, CDR2 FQGNSA. The J segment lost 4 bases and the V segment lost 5 bases, leaving 3 bases of the junction unmatched. The CDR3 spans 14 residues. The CDR3 spells CASSAGLAYNEQFF. The DNA of the CDR3 is TGTGCCAGCAGCGCGGGACTAGCTTACAATGAGCAGTTCTTC. Full variable domain (remainder filled in from reference TRBV7-2 and TRBJ2-1): GAGVSQSPSNKVTEKGKDVELRCDPISGHTALYWYRQSLGQGLEFLIYFQGNSAPDKSGLPSDRFSAERTGGSVSTLTIQRTQQEDSAVYLCASSAGLAYNEQFFGPGTRLTVL.

The chain employs TRBV15 and TRBJ2-3; D is perhaps TRBD2 (7 bases). This CDR3 has 15 residues. With 7 bases removed from V and 11 bases from J, the gap between germline ends came to 25 bases. Germline loops: CDR1 LNHNV, CDR2 YYDKDF (reference sequence). CDR3 protein: CATKLAGGGTGGQYF. CDR3 nucleotides: TGTGCCACCAAGTTAGCCGGGGGCGGCACGGGGGGGCAGTATTTT.

V and J are TRBV27 and TRBJ2-7, with 8 positions matching TRBD1. J lost 5 bases, V lost 7 bases, and 13 bases had no gene match. The CDR3 length is 15 residues. Germline CDR1 MNHEY, CDR2 SMNVEV (reference sequence). CDR3 sequence reads: CASNPGQGASHEQYF. Written as DNA, the CDR3 is TGTGCCAGCAACCCCGGACAGGGAGCCTCTCACGAGCAGTACTTC.

The rearrangement uses TRBV12-3 or TRBV12-4 and TRBJ1-2, with unresolved D. The length of the CDR3 is 13 residues. CDR3 region: CESEGRVGYGYTF. CDR3 sequence (DNA): TGTGAGTCGGAGGGAAGGGTAGGCTATGGCTACACCTTC.

The rearrangement joins TRBV29-1 to TRBJ1-1, with D possibly matching TRBD1 (6 bases). Germline CDR1 SQVTM, CDR2 ANQGSEA. The V gene lost 7 bases and the J gene lost 0 bases, with 12 bases spanning the gap. CDR3 length: 13 amino acids. CDR3 in DNA: TGCAGCGCATCGGGACACTTGAACACTGAAGCTTTCTTT. It translates to CSASGHLNTEAFF.

The chain uses TRBV2 and TRBJ1-4, with D perhaps matching TRBD1 (5 bases). The V and J ends lost 6 bases and 5 bases respectively, with 19 bases between them. CDR1 SNHLY and CDR2 FYNNEI come from the germline V gene. This CDR3 spans 16 amino acids. CDR3 sequence (DNA): TGTGCCAGCAGCCCCCCTCGAGTGGGGGTCAATGAAAAACTGTTTTTT. Translation gives CASSPPRVGVNEKLFF.

V is TRBV11-2 and J is TRBJ1-2, with D uncertain. CDR1 is SGHAT and CDR2 is FQNNGV in the germline V gene. This CDR3 has 15 amino acids. Trimming left V 2 bases short and J 7 bases short, with 17 bases between. DNA of the CDR3: TGTGCCAGCAGCTTAACCCAGATCCGAATTGGTGGCTACACCTTC. Amino acids: CASSLTQIRIGGYTF.

This clone was recorded once. The chain combines TRBV7-3 with TRBJ1-1; 8 bases agree with TRBD1. CDR3 length: 14 residues. Germline CDR1 is SGHTA and CDR2 is FQGTGA. V gave up 4 bases and J gave up 4 bases; unmatched junction bases: 5. The CDR3 sequence is CASSYTGGSTEAFF. CDR3 sequence (DNA): TGTGCCAGCAGCTACACAGGGGGGAGCACTGAAGCTTTCTTT.